Each of the 25 T cell receptor beta chains below was sequenced from the same sample in a study of T-cell reconstitution after alpha-beta-depleted transplantation in children (TCRdb year 2016). The library came from PCR. Data came from an Illumina HiSeq 2500. TCR libraries were prepared with molecular barcoding, using unique molecular identifiers to normalize TCRbeta repertoire quantification. TCRdb reworked the public reads: Q25 trimming with fastp, MiXCR clone assembly, productive beta chains retained. Every distinct CDR3 protein forms one entry, paired with its most common genes and DNA. The sample table lists roughly 570,000 distinct CDR3 sequences, 27% of them with a count of one. About 35% of the sample comes from the top ten. This specimen's treatment or condition label, per the study, means: allogeneic hematopoietic cell transplantation with graft depleted of TCRalphabeta T cells and CD19 B cells.

The specimen was PBMCs, collected before TCRalphabeta/CD19-depleted stem cell transplant. Receptors were obtained from a boy under two years old with Wiskott-Aldrich syndrome, due to receive a stem cell transplant.

This sequence joins TRBV12-3 or TRBV12-4 and TRBJ2-6; 7 bases are shared with TRBD1. CDR3 length equals 15 residues. Trimming took 6 bases from V and 5 from J; bases not matched to a gene: 7. CDR3 amino acids: CASRNDRARANVLTF. CDR3 in DNA: TGTGCCAGCAGAAACGACAGGGCCCGGGCCAACGTCCTGACTTTC.

This clonotype was found a few times. This rearrangement joins TRBV28 to TRBJ2-5, with 14 bases identical to TRBD2. Germline-derived CDR1 and CDR2 are MDHEN and SYDVKM. V lost 5 bases to trimming and J lost 5 bases; unmatched junction nucleotides: 7. This CDR3 spans 16 amino acids. The CDR3 sequence: CASSDPGLAGVETQYF. CDR3 nucleotides: TGTGCCAGCAGTGATCCGGGACTAGCGGGAGTGGAGACCCAGTACTTC.

The chain links TRBV5-1 to TRBJ2-3; D perhaps matches TRBD2 (5 bases). The CDR3 runs to 18 residues. The germline CDR1 and CDR2 sequences are SGHRS and YFSETQ. Trimming stripped 0 bases from V and 6 bases from J, with 23 bases between. CDR3 protein: CASSLGVSGSALLDTQYF. The CDR3 DNA sequence: TGCGCCAGCAGCTTGGGGGTTAGTGGGAGCGCGCTGTTGGATACGCAGTATTTT.

The chain uses TRBV28 and TRBJ2-7; D is uncertain. This CDR3 is built from 12 residues. The germline V and J ends were trimmed by 3 bases and 3 bases, with 6 bases remaining between them. The germline gives CDR1 MDHEN, CDR2 SYDVKM. This CDR3 reads CASSFQNYEQYF. The CDR3 nucleotides read TGTGCCAGCAGTTTCCAGAACTACGAGCAGTACTTC. Together with reference TRBV28 and TRBJ2-7, the CDR3 gives the full variable domain: DVKVTQSSRYLVKRTGEKVFLECVQDMDHENMFWYRQDPGLGLRLIYFSYDVKMKEKGDIPEGYSVSREKKERFSLILESASTNQTSMYLCASSFQNYEQYFGPGTRLTVT.

In regard to this clonotype: Relative to the germline gene, one junction end is altered; a read error may explain this. V and J are TRBV7-2 and TRBJ1-2; D is unclear. Germline values: CDR1 SGHTA, CDR2 FQGNSA. The CDR3 totals 15 residues. The CDR3 nucleotides read TGTGTCAGCATCCTGTCAATTGGGTTTTCGTATGGCTACACCTTC. Translation gives CVSILSIGFSYGYTF.

This clonotype occurred a few times. This sequence joins TRBV5-4 and TRBJ2-5, with D perhaps matching TRBD1 (6 bases). Trimming cost V 0 bases and J 5 bases, with 14 bases left between them. Germline V gives CDR1 SGHNT, CDR2 YYREEE (reference sequence). This CDR3 is 15 amino acids long. The CDR3 is CASSLGQQGWETQYF. The CDR3 DNA reads as TGTGCCAGCAGCTTGGGACAACAGGGATGGGAGACCCAGTACTTC. Looking up the rest from reference TRBV5-4 and TRBJ2-5 gives the full variable domain: ETGVTQSPTHLIKTRGQQVTLRCSSQSGHNTVSWYQQALGQGPQFIFQYYREEENGRGNFPPRFSGLQFPNYSSELNVNALELDDSALYLCASSLGQQGWETQYFGPGTRLLVL.

The chain couples TRBV19 to TRBJ1-2; maybe TRBD1 (6 bases). The CDR3 has 12 residues. The ends were cut back, 5 bases at V and 8 bases at J, with 12 bases in the middle. Germline CDR1 LNHDA, CDR2 SQIVND (reference sequence). This CDR3 reads CASSVRGRGYTF. CDR3 DNA sequence: TGTGCCAGTAGTGTCAGGGGACGGGGCTACACCTTC. Looking up the rest from reference TRBV19 and TRBJ1-2 gives the full variable domain: DGGITQSPKYLFRKEGQNVTLSCEQNLNHDAMYWYRQDPGQGLRLIYYSQIVNDFQKGDIAEGYSVSREKKESFPLTVTSAQKNPTAFYLCASSVRGRGYTFGSGTRLTVV.

Comments on this clonotype: At one of its ends the junction is not consistent with the germline gene, which may arise from a read error. The CDR3 loop is CAISLISTALNSNQPQHF. CDR3 DNA sequence: TGTGCCATCAGTTTAATCTCAACAGCGCTCAATAGCAATCAGCCCCAGCATTTT. The J gene is TRBJ1-5, the V gene TRBV2; D is ambiguous. CDR1 is SNHLY, CDR2 FYNNEI, per germline. The CDR3 runs to 18 residues.

The chain carries TRBV28 and TRBJ2-7, with 12 bases aligning to TRBD2. This CDR3 region has 17 residues. In germline, CDR1 is MDHEN, CDR2 SYDVKM. V was clipped by 3 bases and J by 0 bases; unmatched bases: 6. The chain's CDR3 is CASSFLLAGGSSYEQYF. The CDR3 region has the DNA TGTGCCAGCAGTTTTTTGCTAGCGGGGGGGAGCTCCTACGAGCAGTACTTC.

V gene TRBV3-1 combines with J gene TRBJ2-3, with D possibly matching TRBD2 (6 bases). This CDR3 has 15 residues. In germline, CDR1 is LGHDT, CDR2 YNNKEL (reference sequence). V shed 4 bases and J shed 6 bases, with 17 bases lying between them. In DNA, the CDR3 is TGTGCCAGCAGCCTAGCGGAGCCGAATGGGGATACGCAGTATTTT. This sequence encodes CASSLAEPNGDTQYF.

This clonotype was observed a few times. The J gene is TRBJ2-1, the V gene TRBV30; 9 bases agree with TRBD2. Germline V gene sequence: CDR1 GTSNPN, CDR2 SVGIG (reference sequence). The ends lost 5 bases at V and 7 bases at J; junction bases unmatched: 9. The CDR3 has 14 residues. The CDR3 DNA sequence: TGTGCCTGGGCTCCGGGACTAGCTAGGAATGAGCAGTTCTTC. Its translation is CAWAPGLARNEQFF.

The chain has TRBV28 and TRBJ2-2; no firm D call. The CDR3 sequence is 14 residues long. The V and J ends lost 4 bases and 4 bases respectively, with 10 bases between them. Per germline, CDR1 MDHEN and CDR2 SYDVKM. CDR3 in amino acids: CASSWHLSTGELFF. In DNA form, the CDR3 reads TGTGCCAGCAGTTGGCATTTAAGCACCGGGGAGCTGTTTTTT.

The DNA of the CDR3 is TGTGCCAGCAGCTTAGGTGCAGGGCTGGCCGGAATCAGCACAGATACGCAGTATTTT. Amino acids: CASSLGAGLAGISTDTQYF. V usage is TRBV11-1 and J usage is TRBJ2-3; TRBD1 might be the D (5 bases). The CDR3 is 19 amino acids. Trimming removed 1 base at V and 0 bases at J, with 20 bases between. Germline V gene lookup returns CDR1 SGHAT and CDR2 FQDESV (reference sequence).

The chain employs TRBV5-1 and TRBJ2-3; TRBD1 aligns across 8 bases. The CDR3 contains 15 residues. Germline assignment: CDR1 SGHRS and CDR2 YFSETQ. V shed 4 bases, J shed 1 base, and the junction held 5 bases outside the gene matches. CDR3 loop: CASSIRGRGTDTQYF. The CDR3 nucleotides read TGCGCCAGCAGCATCAGGGGGCGAGGCACAGATACGCAGTATTTT.

This clonotype was recorded a few times. The V and J genes are TRBV5-1 and TRBJ2-3; D uncertain. V lost 2 bases and J 2 bases, leaving 9 bases between the germline ends. Germline loops: CDR1 SGHRS, CDR2 YFSETQ. The CDR3 loop spans 14 amino acids. The CDR3 sequence is CASSFHPITDTQYF. The CDR3 bases are TGCGCCAGCAGCTTCCACCCTATCACAGATACGCAGTATTTT.

The rearrangement joins TRBV9 to TRBJ1-2; D gene unclear. Germline V gene data show CDR1 as SGDLS and CDR2 as YYNGEE. Trimming left V 0 bases short and J 5 bases short, with 14 bases between. This CDR3 comprises 15 residues. The CDR3, as DNA: TGTGCCAGCAGCGTAGCCGGCAGAATGGCATATGGCTACACCTTC. It specifies CASSVAGRMAYGYTF.

The rearrangement joins TRBV6-2 or TRBV6-3 to TRBJ2-3; D gene uncertain. V gave up 5 bases and J gave up 6 bases, with 9 bases separating them. CDR1 is MNHEY and CDR2 is SVGEGT in the germline V gene. The CDR3 sequence is 12 residues long. CDR3 residues: CASSNVWDTQYF. The CDR3 nucleotides are TGTGCCAGCAGTAATGTTTGGGATACGCAGTATTTT.

The rearrangement uses TRBV27 and TRBJ2-2, with TRBD2 matching 7 bases. The CDR3 runs 15 residues. The V segment lost 3 bases and the J segment 5 bases; nucleotides outside the gene matches: 6. Germline CDR1 and CDR2: MNHEY and SMNVEV (reference sequence). CDR3 sequence (DNA): TGTGCCAGCAGTTTGTCGGGGGGAGGAACCGGGGAGCTGTTTTTT. Its translation is CASSLSGGGTGELFF.

CDR3 region: CASSLRGRLGLGRVEQYF. CDR3 nucleotides: TGTGCCAGCAGCTTAAGGGGGCGGCTAGGACTAGGACGGGTCGAGCAGTACTTC. The V and J genes are TRBV7-8 and TRBJ2-7, with D tentatively TRBD1 or TRBD2 (7 bases each). This CDR3 has 18 amino acids. Germline V gene data show CDR1 as SGHVS and CDR2 as FQNEAQ. V gave up 2 bases and J gave up 6 bases, with 26 bases separating them.

The table lists this clonotype with a few counts. This chain joins TRBV9 and TRBJ2-1, with 7 positions matching TRBD2. CDR3 length: 15 residues. CDR1 SGDLS and CDR2 YYNGEE come from the germline V gene. With V trimmed by 2 bases and J by 2 bases, 4 bases remained unmatched. The CDR3: CASSVTSVTYNEQFF. The CDR3 coding sequence is TGTGCCAGCAGCGTTACTAGCGTTACCTACAATGAGCAGTTCTTC.

The genes are TRBV5-1 and TRBJ2-7; 10 bases are a match to TRBD1. The CDR3 runs 14 residues. CDR1 is SGHRS and CDR2 is YFSETQ in the germline V gene. V shed 5 bases and J 5 bases; nucleotides not matched to a gene: 7. DNA for the CDR3: TGCGCCAGCAGAGAAATGACAGGGGGCAACGAGCAGTACTTC. It translates to CASREMTGGNEQYF. The variable domain in full, with the rest retrieved from reference TRBV5-1 and TRBJ2-7, is KAGVTQTPRYLIKTRGQQVTLSCSPISGHRSVSWYQQTPGQGLQFLFEYFSETQRNKGNFPGRFSGRQFSNSRSEMNVSTLELGDSALYLCASREMTGGNEQYFGPGTRLTVT.

This clonotype was seen a handful of times. V usage is TRBV5-1 and J usage is TRBJ2-5; 12 bases align to TRBD1. The CDR3 extends over 14 amino acids. V shed 3 bases, J shed 4 bases, and the junction held 1 base outside the gene matches. Germline CDR1 and CDR2: SGHRS and YFSETQ. The CDR3 DNA reads as TGCGCCAGCAGCTGGGGACAGGGGGCAGAGACCCAGTACTTC. Its translation is CASSWGQGAETQYF.

As regards this clonotype: Given the absence of the conserved phenylalanine or tryptophan at the CDR3 end, a read error is likely. Because the CDR3's place on the DNA is in doubt, the DNA is left out and the CDR3 is given as listed by TCRdb. The CDR3 here is CASSLPDL. The chain couples TRBV27 to TRBJ2-5. The CDR3 spans 8 amino acids, including both terminal residues. Germline assignment: CDR1 MNHEY and CDR2 SMNVEV (reference sequence).

The chain has TRBV10-3 and TRBJ2-7, with a possible D match to TRBD2 (6 bases). V lost 6 bases and J 2 bases, leaving 17 bases between the germline ends. There are 15 residues in the CDR3. The germline V gene encodes CDR1 ENHRY and CDR2 SYGVKD. The CDR3 is CAISALRDLTYEQYF. CDR3 nucleotide sequence: TGTGCCATCAGCGCCCTCCGGGACTTAACCTACGAGCAGTACTTC.

A few counts support this clonotype. This chain uses TRBV10-2 with TRBJ1-2, with 7 bases identical to TRBD1. Trimming at V came to 8 bases and at J to 6 bases, leaving 15 bases not matched to a gene. This CDR3 is 15 amino acids long. Germline CDR1 is WSHSY and CDR2 is SAAADI. The DNA of the CDR3 is TGCGCCAGCGTAAGAAAACCAGGGGGTGAGGATGGCTACACCTTC. This gives the protein CASVRKPGGEDGYTF.